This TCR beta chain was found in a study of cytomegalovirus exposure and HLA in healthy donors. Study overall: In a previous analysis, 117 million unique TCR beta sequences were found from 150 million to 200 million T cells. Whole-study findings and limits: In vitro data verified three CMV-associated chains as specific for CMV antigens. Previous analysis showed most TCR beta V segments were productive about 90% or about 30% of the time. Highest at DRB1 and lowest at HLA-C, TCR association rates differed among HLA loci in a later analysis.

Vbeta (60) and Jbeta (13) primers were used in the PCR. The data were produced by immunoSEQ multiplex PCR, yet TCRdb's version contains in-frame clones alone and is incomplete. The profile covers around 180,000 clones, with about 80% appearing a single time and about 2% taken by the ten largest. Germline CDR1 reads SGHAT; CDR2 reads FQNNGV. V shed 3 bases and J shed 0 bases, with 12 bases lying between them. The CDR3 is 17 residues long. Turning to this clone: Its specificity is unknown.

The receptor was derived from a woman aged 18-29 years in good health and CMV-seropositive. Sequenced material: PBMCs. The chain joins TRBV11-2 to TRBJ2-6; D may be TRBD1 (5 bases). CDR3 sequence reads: CASSLPRDYSGANVLTF. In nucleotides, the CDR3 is TGTGCCAGCAGCTTGCCCAGGGATTACTCTGGGGCCAACGTCCTGACTTTC. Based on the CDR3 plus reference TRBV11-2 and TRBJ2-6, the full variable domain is EAGVAQSPRYKIIEKRQSVAFWCNPISGHATLYWYQQILGQGPKLLIQFQNNGVVDDSQLPKDRFSAERLKGVDSTLKIQPAKLEDSAVYLCASSLPRDYSGANVLTFGAGSRLTVL.